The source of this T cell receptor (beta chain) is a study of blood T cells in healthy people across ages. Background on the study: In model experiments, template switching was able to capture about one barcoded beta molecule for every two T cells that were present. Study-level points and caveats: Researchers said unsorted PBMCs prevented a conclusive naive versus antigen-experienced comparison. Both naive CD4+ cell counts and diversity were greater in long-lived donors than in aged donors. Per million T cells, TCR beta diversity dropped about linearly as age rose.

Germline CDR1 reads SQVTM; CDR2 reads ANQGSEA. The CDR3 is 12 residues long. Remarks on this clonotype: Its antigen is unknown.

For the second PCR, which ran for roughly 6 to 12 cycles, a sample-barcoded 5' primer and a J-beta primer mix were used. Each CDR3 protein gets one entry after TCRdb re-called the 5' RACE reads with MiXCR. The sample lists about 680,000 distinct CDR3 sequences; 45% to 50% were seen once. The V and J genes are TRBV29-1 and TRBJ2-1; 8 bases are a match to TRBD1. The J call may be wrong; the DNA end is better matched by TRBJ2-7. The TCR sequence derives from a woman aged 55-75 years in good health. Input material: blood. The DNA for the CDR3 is TGCAGCGTTTCGGACAGGGAGGATGAGCAGTACTTC. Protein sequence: CSVSDREDEQYF.